These T cell receptor beta chains were read from a single sample in a study of blood T cell repertoires in COVID-19. The repertoire was sequenced with immunoSEQ multiplex PCR; TCRdb's copy has only in-frame clones and lacks some. The table shows about 97,000 clones, with approximately 87% occurring only once. Source material: peripheral blood. These TCRs come from a human donor in a cohort sampled during active COVID-19. CDR3s include the opening cysteine and the closing phenylalanine or tryptophan. A D gene is named only where the DNA matches it firmly. Clone size is shown for a subset of rows, as once, few, many or a class of expanded clone.

V gene,J gene,D gene,clone size,CDR3 DNA,CDR3 protein
TRBV5-5,TRBJ1-5,NA,NA,TGTGCCAGCAGCCACAGGGTAAGCAATCAGCCCCAGCATTTT,CASSHRVSNQPQHF
TRBV5-1,TRBJ2-5,TRBD1,NA,TGCGCCAGCAGCTACGAACGGCAGGGGGCCGGAGAGACCCAGTACTTC,CASSYERQGAGETQYF
TRBV7-2,TRBJ2-3,NA,NA,TGTGCCAGCAGACTCAGGGGCGCGGATACGCAGTATTTT,CASRLRGADTQYF
TRBV6-2/TRBV6-3,TRBJ1-2,TRBD1,once,TGTGCCAGCAGTTACACTCGTTGGGACCAGGGGGACGTTTATGGCTACACCTTC,CASSYTRWDQGDVYGYTF
TRBV4-1,TRBJ1-6,TRBD1,NA,TGCGCCAGCAGCCAAGATGGGACAGGGAGCGGGGATTCACCCCTCCACTTT,CASSQDGTGSGDSPLHF
TRBV18,TRBJ1-2,NA,NA,TGTGCCAGCTCACCGCGCCTCCCTTATGGCTACACCTTC,CASSPRLPYGYTF
TRBV10-3,TRBJ1-5,NA,NA,TGTGCCATCAGCGACAGACAGGATAGAAGTCAGCCCCAGCATTTT,CAISDRQDRSQPQHF
TRBV4-1,TRBJ2-3,NA,NA,TGCGCCAGCAGCCAAATTGACATGCTTGTGTCGGATACGCAGTATTTT,CASSQIDMLVSDTQYF
TRBV11-3,TRBJ2-7,TRBD2,NA,TGTGCCAGCAGCGCGGGGACTAGCGGGAACTACGAGCAGTACTTC,CASSAGTSGNYEQYF
TRBV2,TRBJ2-7,NA,NA,TGTGCCAGTCCCGGACGTTCGGGAGAGCAGTACTTC,CASPGRSGEQYF
TRBV7-9,TRBJ2-1,TRBD2,NA,TGTGCCAGCAGCACCGGGACTACCTACAATGAGCAGTTCTTC,CASSTGTTYNEQFF
TRBV4-3,TRBJ1-2,TRBD1,many,TGCGCCAGCAGCCCCATGCAGACAGGGGGCTATGGCTACACCTTC,CASSPMQTGGYGYTF
TRBV7-2,TRBJ2-1,TRBD2,NA,TGTGCCAGCAGCTTAGGACTAGCCCGTTACAATGAGCAGTTCTTC,CASSLGLARYNEQFF
TRBV28,TRBJ1-2,NA,NA,TGTGCCAGCAGTTTTATCCTCCGGGGGGCGAACTATGGCTACACCTTC,CASSFILRGANYGYTF
TRBV7-7,TRBJ2-1,NA,NA,TGTGCTAGCAGTCCTAGGCGAACTACCGCTTACAATGAGCAGTTCTTC,CASSPRRTTAYNEQFF
TRBV16,TRBJ1-6,NA,NA,TGTGCCAGCAGCCACGTAGATTCTTATAATTCACCCCTCCACTTT,CASSHVDSYNSPLHF
TRBV18,TRBJ1-5,NA,NA,TGTGCCAGCTCACCGGGGATGACAGGCACCAATCAGCCCCAGCATTTT,CASSPGMTGTNQPQHF
TRBV5-1,TRBJ1-2,TRBD1,NA,TGCGCCAGCAGCGAAGGACAGGTCTGCTATGGCTACACCTTC,CASSEGQVCYGYTF
TRBV14,TRBJ2-1,TRBD1,NA,TGTGCCAGCAGCCCGGACAGGGTCAATGAGCAGTTCTTC,CASSPDRVNEQFF
TRBV7-8,TRBJ2-1,NA,NA,TGTGCCAGCAGCTTGGGACTTGACAATGAGCAGTTCTTC,CASSLGLDNEQFF
TRBV2,TRBJ1-3,NA,NA,TGTGCCAGCACCGGACAGGGAAACACCATATATTTT,CASTGQGNTIYF
TRBV6-5,TRBJ1-6,NA,NA,TGTGCCAGCGAGGCAATTGGGGGGTTTAATTCACCCCTCCACTTT,CASEAIGGFNSPLHF
TRBV30,TRBJ1-2,TRBD1,few,TGTGCCTGGAGTGTACAGTCCGGGACAGTCTATGGCTACACCTTC,CAWSVQSGTVYGYTF
TRBV14,TRBJ1-4,TRBD1,few,TGTGCCAGCAGCCGAAGGGGGCTCAGGGGGTCCACTAATGAAAAACTGTTTTTT,CASSRRGLRGSTNEKLFF
TRBV5-6,TRBJ1-1,NA,NA,TGTGCCAGCAGCTGGGGGGGACGAGTCACTGAAGCTTTCTTT,CASSWGGRVTEAFF
TRBV4-1,TRBJ1-4,TRBD1,NA,TGCGCCAGCAGCCCGGCGGGGACAGGGAATGAAAAACTGTTTTTT,CASSPAGTGNEKLFF
TRBV7-8,TRBJ1-1,NA,few,TGTGCCAGCAGCCCGAGCCGAATATTGAACACTGAAGCTTTCTTT,CASSPSRILNTEAFF
TRBV29-1,TRBJ1-1,TRBD1,NA,TGCAGCGTTTCCGAGAACAGGGGGATATGGGCTTTCTTT,CSVSENRGIWAFF
TRBV10-2,TRBJ2-7,NA,NA,TGCGCCAGCAGTCAGGGGGGCGTCGCCTACGAGCAGTACTTC,CASSQGGVAYEQYF
TRBV19,TRBJ1-6,TRBD1,NA,TGTGCCAGCCGAGACACAGGGGGCATTTCACCCCTCCACTTT,CASRDTGGISPLHF
TRBV28,TRBJ1-3,NA,NA,TGTGCCAGCAGGGTTGCGAACTCTGGAAACACCATATATTTT,CASRVANSGNTIYF
TRBV5-1,TRBJ2-3,TRBD2,NA,TGCGCCAGCAGCCAAGGACTAGCGTCAGATACGCAGTATTTT,CASSQGLASDTQYF